These T cell receptor beta chains were read from a single sample in a study of blood T cell repertoires in COVID-19. Assay: immunoSEQ multiplex PCR; the TCRdb copy retains only in-frame clones and omits some. The sample includes 450,000 to 500,000 clones, approximately 85% of them seen just once. Sequenced: peripheral blood. These TCRs come from a human donor in a cohort sampled during active COVID-19. Each CDR3 is given with its conserved first and last residue. The D gene is left open where the match is weak. Rows give clone size only sometimes, using once, few, many, or a class for an expanded clone.

j_call	v_call	d_call	clone_size	cdr3_nt	cdr3_aa
TRBJ2-7	TRBV2	TRBD2	NA	TGTGCCAGCAGTGAAAAGGGTGGGGCTAGCGGGAGACACGAGCAGTACTTC	CASSEKGGASGRHEQYF
TRBJ1-6	TRBV28	TRBD1	NA	TGTGCCAGCAGTTTCTTCAATCCGGGACAGGGGTCCCTCCACTTT	CASSFFNPGQGSLHF
TRBJ2-2	TRBV29-1	TRBD2	NA	TGCAGCGGGACTAGGCCGGCAGGCGGGGAGCTGTTTTTT	CSGTRPAGGELFF
TRBJ2-1	TRBV30	TRBD1	NA	TGTGCCTGCGGGACAGCGGTCAATGAGCAGTTCTTC	CACGTAVNEQFF
TRBJ1-5	TRBV5-7	TRBD1	NA	TGTGCCAGCAGCTTACCGGGACAGGGCCGACAGCCCCAGCATTTT	CASSLPGQGRQPQHF
TRBJ1-1	TRBV6-5	NA	NA	TGTGCCAGCAGGTTACAGCCGGAGAACACTGAAGCTTTCTTT	CASRLQPENTEAFF
TRBJ1-5	TRBV4-2	TRBD1	NA	TGTGCCAGCAGCCAGCAAGACAGGGTCGATCAGCCCCAGCATTTT	CASSQQDRVDQPQHF
TRBJ1-6	TRBV5-8	NA	NA	TGTGCCAGCAGCCTCGGGTTGGGGGGGCTTAGGACCCTCCACTTT	CASSLGLGGLRTLHF
TRBJ2-7	TRBV11-3	TRBD2	once	TGTGCCAGCAGCTTAGTCCCCCTACTAGCGGGGAGACGATGCGAGCAGTACTTC	CASSLVPLLAGRRCEQYF
TRBJ2-7	TRBV5-1	TRBD1	NA	TGCGCCAGCAGCTTGGTTGGACAGGGGGCCTACGAGCAGTACTTC	CASSLVGQGAYEQYF
TRBJ2-7	TRBV30	TRBD1	NA	TGTGCCTGGAGTGTAGTCGTAGGGGGCTTCGACGAGCAGTACTTC	CAWSVVVGGFDEQYF
TRBJ2-5	TRBV7-9	TRBD2	NA	TGTGCCAGCAGCTTAGGACTAGCGGGAGGAGGTAGGGAGACCCAGTACTTC	CASSLGLAGGGRETQYF
TRBJ1-2	TRBV28	NA	few	TGTGCCAGCAGGTGGAATCGACAAGACTATGGCTACACCTTC	CASRWNRQDYGYTF
TRBJ1-3	TRBV11-2	NA	NA	TGTGCCAGCAGCTTAATGGAGAGCTCTGGAAACACCATATATTTT	CASSLMESSGNTIYF
TRBJ2-6	TRBV5-5	NA	NA	TGTGCCAGCGGCCACGCAGGGCGCGATTACTCTGGGGCCAACGTCCTGACTTTC	CASGHAGRDYSGANVLTF
TRBJ2-3	TRBV11-2	TRBD2	NA	TGTGCCAGCAGTGACTCCGGGACTAGCGGGAGGGCCTCCACAGATACGCAGTATTTT	CASSDSGTSGRASTDTQYF
TRBJ1-6	TRBV6-1	TRBD1	NA	TGTGCCAGCAGTGAGCCACCGGGACAGAGCTATTCACCCCTCCACTTT	CASSEPPGQSYSPLHF
TRBJ2-7	TRBV6-1	NA	NA	TGTGCCAGCAGTGAAGGGACTGTCGTTGGCTCCTACGAGCAGTACTTC	CASSEGTVVGSYEQYF
TRBJ2-7	TRBV2	NA	NA	TGTGCCAGCAGTACTACAGCGGTAAGCTCCTACGAGCAGTACTTC	CASSTTAVSSYEQYF
TRBJ2-7	TRBV28	NA	few	TGTGCCAGCAGAGCGGACCCCCAAGCCCACGAGCAGTACTTC	CASRADPQAHEQYF
TRBJ2-1	TRBV10-3	TRBD2	NA	TGTGCCATCGGAGAAAAAGCGGGAGCCCCGTCCTACAATGAGCAGTTCTTC	CAIGEKAGAPSYNEQFF
TRBJ2-2	TRBV11-3	NA	NA	TGTGCCAGCAGCTTAGATAGCACCGGGGAGCTGTTTTTT	CASSLDSTGELFF
TRBJ1-1	TRBV6-5	NA	NA	TGTGCCAGCAGTTCCAGCCCCGGCGCGAGGACTGAAGCTTTCTTT	CASSSSPGARTEAFF
TRBJ1-6	TRBV7-9	TRBD1	NA	TGTGCCAGCAGCTCAAGGGACAGCTATAATTCACCCCTCCACTTT	CASSSRDSYNSPLHF
TRBJ1-2	TRBV7-2	TRBD1	NA	TGTGCCAGCAGCCCTCCCCGGGACAGGGTTGGCTACACCTTC	CASSPPRDRVGYTF
TRBJ2-7	TRBV6-5	NA	once	TGTGCCAGCAATGGGGAGACCCTATACGAGCAGTACTTC	CASNGETLYEQYF
TRBJ1-6	TRBV12-3/TRBV12-4	TRBD1	NA	TGTGTGTCTCAACAGGGGGCTTGGTCACCCCTCCACTTT	CVSQQGAWSPLHF
TRBJ2-3	TRBV15	NA	NA	TGTGCCACCAGCAGAGTTGCGGGGCTCACAGATACGCAGTATTTT	CATSRVAGLTDTQYF
TRBJ2-1	TRBV24-1	TRBD2	NA	TGTGCCACCAGTGCTTCCGGGACTAGTCCGGATGAGCAGTTCTTC	CATSASGTSPDEQFF
TRBJ1-2	TRBV7-6	NA	NA	TGTGCCAGCAGCTTAGGTTCAGGGGAAGGCGGCTACACCTTC	CASSLGSGEGGYTF
TRBJ1-1	TRBV30	NA	NA	TGTGCCTGGAATAGTGGGAGGGGGAACACTGAAGCTTTCTTT	CAWNSGRGNTEAFF
TRBJ1-2	TRBV6-5	NA	NA	TGTGCCAGCAGGATTTGGGAAGGGGGTAATGGCTACACCTTC	CASRIWEGGNGYTF
TRBJ2-2	TRBV13	NA	NA	TGTGCCAGCAGCTTGGGCCTAGCTGTGAACACCGGGGAGCTGTTTTTT	CASSLGLAVNTGELFF
TRBJ1-4	TRBV7-6	NA	NA	TGTGCCAGCAGCTTAATTGGGAGTAATGAAAAACTGTTTTTT	CASSLIGSNEKLFF
TRBJ2-2	TRBV5-1	TRBD2	few	TGCGCCAGCAGCTCCCGGACTAGCGGGAGTGATGCCGGGGAGCTGTTTTTT	CASSSRTSGSDAGELFF
TRBJ2-1	TRBV6-4	NA	NA	TGTGCCAGCAGTGACTCCCGGAGAAACAATGAGCAGTTCTTC	CASSDSRRNNEQFF
TRBJ1-1	TRBV12-3/TRBV12-4	NA	NA	TGTGCCAGCAGTTTCTCCGGGGTACCTGAAGCTTTCTTT	CASSFSGVPEAFF
TRBJ1-2	TRBV2	NA	NA	TGTGCCAGCCGGAGGAGGGAAGGAGGGGATGGCTACACCTTC	CASRRREGGDGYTF
TRBJ1-2	TRBV5-4	NA	NA	TGTGCCAGCACCCAGGACAGAGACTATGGCTACACCTTC	CASTQDRDYGYTF
TRBJ2-1	TRBV2	TRBD2	NA	TGTGCCAGCACCACCTCGGCGGGAGGGCCCTACAATGAGCAGTTCTTC	CASTTSAGGPYNEQFF
TRBJ2-6	TRBV28	TRBD1	NA	TGTGCCAGCAGTTTCGGACAGGGGCAGTACTCTGGGGCCAACGTCCTGACTTTC	CASSFGQGQYSGANVLTF
TRBJ2-7	TRBV5-5	TRBD2	once	TGTGCCAGCAGCTTGGGACTAGCGGGAGTTCTCCTGTACTTC	CASSLGLAGVLLYF
TRBJ1-4	TRBV14	NA	NA	TGTGCCAGCAGCCAAGGGATAGCTGAAAAACTGTTTTTT	CASSQGIAEKLFF
TRBJ1-1	TRBV7-8	NA	NA	TGTGCCAGCAGCTTAGCCACGGTCCCCACTGAAGCTTTCTTT	CASSLATVPTEAFF
TRBJ1-1	TRBV6-5	NA	NA	TGTGCCAGCGGACTTAACACTGAAGCTTTCTTT	CASGLNTEAFF
TRBJ1-5	TRBV5-6	NA	NA	TGTGCCAGCAGCTTGAGAAGGGGGAATCAGCCCCAGCATTTT	CASSLRRGNQPQHF
TRBJ2-5	TRBV7-2	NA	NA	TGTGCCAGCAGGCCGGAGCGGGACACCGTCTTGGCCCAGTACTTC	CASRPERDTVLAQYF
TRBJ1-2	TRBV6-5	TRBD1	NA	TGTGCCAGCAGAAGACAGGGAGATGGCAACTATGGCTACACCTTC	CASRRQGDGNYGYTF
TRBJ2-5	TRBV27	NA	NA	TGTGCCAGCAGTCCCCCCGGGACACATTGGTACCAAGAGACCCAGTACTTC	CASSPPGTHWYQETQYF
TRBJ2-5	TRBV20-1	NA	NA	TGCAGTGCAGGAGGGCAAGAGACCCAGTACTTC	CSAGGQETQYF
TRBJ2-7	TRBV29-1	NA	NA	TGCAGCGTTGAAGATCCCTCACGGGAGCAGTACTTC	CSVEDPSREQYF
TRBJ1-5	TRBV6-1	NA	NA	TGTGCCAGCAGTGAATGGCTGGGTGAGGGCAATCAGCCCCAGCATTTT	CASSEWLGEGNQPQHF
TRBJ2-2	TRBV7-8	NA	NA	TGTGCCAGCAGCTTAGGGGCCCCCTGGAGGGGCACCGGGGAGCTGTTTTTT	CASSLGAPWRGTGELFF